The 20 T cell receptor beta chains below come from one sample, sequenced in a study of Ad26.COV2.S vaccination and SARS-CoV-2 variants. The treatment is: 19 received Ad26.COV2.S at low or high dose, single or two shots; about 5 received placebo; per-sample allocation not given. Each sample was drawn 63 days after the first injection (of vaccine or placebo). The method was immunoSEQ multiplex PCR; TCRdb's version includes in-frame clones alone and lacks a portion of them. This sample has over 350,000 clones, with approximately 91% found just once. Sequenced material: peripheral blood, taken in a trial of Ad26.COV2.S vaccine versus placebo. These receptors were taken from a person between 18 and 59 years old who received the Ad26.COV2.S COVID-19 vaccine or a placebo.

The chain couples TRBV3-1 (or the pseudogene TRBV3-2) to TRBJ2-7; D possibly corresponds to TRBD1 (6 bases). The CDR3 runs 14 residues. V lost 0 bases and J lost 7, with 13 bases in between. Germline V gene data show CDR1 as LGHDT and CDR2 as YNNKEL (reference sequence). The CDR3 here is CASSQDLQGWEQYF. Written as DNA, the CDR3 is TGTGCCAGCAGCCAAGATCTACAGGGTTGGGAGCAGTACTTC.

This clone occurred once. V is TRBV15 and J is TRBJ1-1; D remains ambiguous. CDR1 and CDR2 from the germline V gene are LNHNV and YYDKDF (reference sequence). V lost 0 bases and J 1 base, leaving 6 bases between the germline ends. This CDR3 contains 14 residues. CDR3 coding DNA: TGTGCCACCAGCAGAGATTCAAGGAACACTGAAGCTTTCTTT. As protein: CATSRDSRNTEAFF.

This clone was detected a few times. This chain uses TRBV7-2 with TRBJ2-2; no clear D. The CDR3 sequence is 14 residues long. The ends were cut back, 1 base at V and 1 base at J, with 4 bases in the middle. Germline CDR1 reads SGHTA; CDR2 reads FQGNSA. Written as DNA, the CDR3 is TGTGCCAGCAGCTTAGTACTGAACACCGGGGAGCTGTTTTTT. Its translation: CASSLVLNTGELFF.

The chain links TRBV12-5 to TRBJ2-2; D gene uncertain. The V gene lost 5 bases and the J gene lost 5 bases, with 6 bases spanning the gap. The CDR3 consists of 12 residues. Germline CDR1 LGHNT, CDR2 FRNRAP. DNA for the CDR3: TGTGCTAGTGGTCAACAGACCGGGGAGCTGTTTTTT. Amino acid sequence: CASGQQTGELFF.

This clone was observed once. This sequence joins TRBV19 and TRBJ1-3; the D gene is possibly TRBD1 (6 bases). V was pared by 3 bases and J by 0 bases, with 9 bases between. Per the germline V gene, CDR1 is LNHDA and CDR2 is SQIVND (reference sequence). CDR3 length: 15 amino acids. The CDR3 nucleotides read TGTGCCAGTAGTATCCAGGGGAGCTCTGGAAACACCATATATTTT. It is translated as CASSIQGSSGNTIYF.

CDR3 sequence reads: CASSHLGGGTGELFF. The CDR3 bases are TGTGCCAGCAGCCATCTGGGGGGCGGTACCGGGGAGCTGTTTTTT. This chain links TRBV3-1 (or the pseudogene TRBV3-2) with TRBJ2-2; tentatively, D is TRBD1 or TRBD2 (6 bases each). Trimming removed 3 bases at V and 5 bases at J, with 13 bases between. CDR1 LGHDT and CDR2 YNNKEL come from the germline V gene (reference sequence). This CDR3 is 15 amino acids long.

The chain uses TRBV3-1 (or the pseudogene TRBV3-2) and TRBJ1-4, with 9 positions matching TRBD1. V lost 4 bases and J lost 6; bases outside the gene matches: 9. CDR3 size: 16 residues. Per germline, CDR1 LGHDT and CDR2 YNNKEL (reference sequence). CDR3 nucleotides: TGTGCCAGCAGCCCGTCGGGACAGGGCGGAGATGAAAAACTGTTTTTT. Protein product: CASSPSGQGGDEKLFF.

In its sample, this clone was seen a few times. The chain recombines TRBV5-6 with TRBJ2-3; D perhaps matches TRBD1 (5 bases). Germline CDR1 and CDR2: SGHDT and YYEEEE. The length of the CDR3 is 15 residues. V was cut by 3 bases and J by 7 bases, with 18 bases left in between. Here the CDR3 reads CASSSDSDRRYTQYF. CDR3 DNA sequence: TGTGCCAGCAGCTCCGACAGCGACCGGCGGTATACGCAGTATTTT.

The CDR3 sequence is CASTTERVGTEAFF. DNA of the CDR3: TGTGCCAGCACGACTGAGAGGGTGGGCACTGAAGCTTTCTTT. The rearrangement uses TRBV2 and TRBJ1-1; D is unclear. Looked up from germline, CDR1 is SNHLY and CDR2 is FYNNEI. The CDR3 spans 14 residues. The V end lost 7 bases, the J end lost 4 bases, and 16 bases lay between the germline ends.

V gene TRBV19 combines with J gene TRBJ1-2; D gene uncertain. CDR3 length: 15 residues. Germline V gene data show CDR1 as LNHDA and CDR2 as SQIVND (reference sequence). The V end lost 5 bases, the J end lost 1 base, and 14 bases lay between the germline ends. The DNA of the CDR3 is TGTGCCAGTAGTCCTGGATTGCAGAGTAACTATGGCTACACCTTC. Its translation: CASSPGLQSNYGYTF. Supplemented by reference TRBV19 and TRBJ1-2, the full variable domain reads DGGITQSPKYLFRKEGQNVTLSCEQNLNHDAMYWYRQDPGQGLRLIYYSQIVNDFQKGDIAEGYSVSREKKESFPLTVTSAQKNPTAFYLCASSPGLQSNYGYTFGSGTRLTVV.

The sample holds one count of this clone. This chain uses TRBV19 with TRBJ1-4; tentatively, D is TRBD1 (5 bases). There are 14 residues in the CDR3. From germline, CDR1 is LNHDA and CDR2 SQIVND (reference sequence). V was clipped by 6 bases and J by 4 bases, with 12 bases between them. DNA for the CDR3: TGTGCCAGTAGGAGGGACCGTAATAATGAAAAACTGTTTTTT. Translation: CASRRDRNNEKLFF.

The V call is TRBV27, the J call TRBJ2-7; 8 bases match TRBD1. Per the germline V gene, CDR1 is MNHEY and CDR2 is SMNVEV (reference sequence). CDR3 length: 14 residues. Trimming cost V 5 bases and J 5 bases; bases outside gene matches: 8. CDR3 amino acids: CASSRTGSPHEQYF. The CDR3 DNA reads as TGTGCCAGCAGTCGGACAGGGTCCCCTCACGAGCAGTACTTC.

The chain uses TRBV23-1 and TRBJ1-1; D unclear. TRBV23-1 is an ORF for which the function is uncertain. Trimming left V 0 bases short and J 1 base short, with 6 bases between. This CDR3 is 14 amino acids long. CDR3 sequence: CASSQSSGNTEAFF. The CDR3 DNA reads as TGCGCCAGCAGTCAATCGTCAGGGAACACTGAAGCTTTCTTT.

Concerning this clone itself: Other nucleotide sequences from this sample produce the same CDR3. V usage is TRBV18 and J usage is TRBJ1-2, with D maybe TRBD1 (6 bases). CDR1 and CDR2 from the germline V gene are KGHSH and LQKENI. This CDR3 spans 15 amino acids. V lost 0 bases to trimming and J lost 5 bases, with 13 bases between them. The CDR3 protein is CASSPPGRGLYGYTF. CDR3 nucleotide sequence: TGTGCCAGCTCACCACCCGGCAGGGGATTGTATGGCTACACCTTC. The full variable domain, rest sourced from reference TRBV18 and TRBJ1-2, is NAGVMQNPRHLVRRRGQEARLRCSPMKGHSHVYWYRQLPEEGLKFMVYLQKENIIDESGMPKERFSAEFPKEGPSILRIQQVVRGDSAAYFCASSPPGRGLYGYTFGSGTRLTVV.

V gene TRBV5-5 combines with J gene TRBJ2-5; D call uncertain. CDR3 length: 14 amino acids. In germline, CDR1 is SGHKS, CDR2 YYEKEE (reference sequence). Trimming shortened V by 4 bases and J by 3 bases, and 13 bases separated the two germline ends. The CDR3, as DNA: TGTGCCAGCAGCATGCAAGCCACAGAAGAGACCCAGTACTTC. Translated, it gives CASSMQATEETQYF.

V is TRBV3-1 (or the pseudogene TRBV3-2) and J is TRBJ1-3, with 10 bases lining up with TRBD1. With V trimmed by 3 bases and J by 7 bases, 9 bases remained unmatched. This CDR3 has 16 residues. Germline V CDR1 and CDR2: LGHDT, YNNKEL (reference sequence). The CDR3 here is CASSHFKEDRGNTIYF. In DNA, the CDR3 is TGTGCCAGCAGCCACTTCAAAGAGGACAGGGGGAACACCATATATTTT.

The genes are TRBV10-3 and TRBJ2-1, with 12 bases matching TRBD1. Unmatched junction bases numbered 15, after V lost 7 bases and J lost 2 bases. CDR1 is ENHRY, CDR2 SYGVKD, per germline. CDR3 length: 19 amino acids. CDR3 loop: CAIKGTGGQGALAYNEQFF. CDR3 nucleotide sequence: TGTGCCATCAAGGGGACAGGGGGCCAGGGGGCCCTGGCCTACAATGAGCAGTTCTTC.

V and J are TRBV11-2 and TRBJ2-7; D unresolved. Germline assignment: CDR1 SGHAT and CDR2 FQNNGV. The CDR3 is 13 residues long. Trimming removed 4 bases from V and 3 bases from J, with 10 bases in between. The CDR3 is CASSYGLDYEQYF. The CDR3 DNA sequence: TGTGCCAGCAGCTACGGGTTGGACTACGAGCAGTACTTC.

The chain links TRBV19 to TRBJ1-2; D uncertain. Germline-derived CDR1 and CDR2 are LNHDA and SQIVND (reference sequence). V lost 1 base and J lost 3, with 12 bases in between. The CDR3 totals 15 residues. CDR3 in amino acids: CASSIVARNDYGYTF. DNA of the CDR3: TGTGCCAGTAGTATAGTGGCGAGGAACGACTATGGCTACACCTTC.

Points on this clone: The sample contains more than one DNA sequence encoding this CDR3. This chain uses TRBV5-8 with TRBJ1-4; D not resolved. CDR3 length equals 13 residues. Trimming removed 0 bases from V and 4 bases from J, with 4 bases in between. Germline V gene data show CDR1 as SGHTS and CDR2 as YDEGEE. CDR3 amino acids: CASSLDSNEKLFF. CDR3 nucleotides: TGTGCCAGCAGCTTGGACAGTAATGAAAAACTGTTTTTT. Complete variable domain (other parts from reference TRBV5-8 and TRBJ1-4): EAGVTQSPTHLIKTRGQQATLRCSPISGHTSVYWYQQALGLGLQFLLWYDEGEERNRGNFPPRFSGRQFPNYSSELNVNALELEDSALYLCASSLDSNEKLFFGSGTQLSVL.